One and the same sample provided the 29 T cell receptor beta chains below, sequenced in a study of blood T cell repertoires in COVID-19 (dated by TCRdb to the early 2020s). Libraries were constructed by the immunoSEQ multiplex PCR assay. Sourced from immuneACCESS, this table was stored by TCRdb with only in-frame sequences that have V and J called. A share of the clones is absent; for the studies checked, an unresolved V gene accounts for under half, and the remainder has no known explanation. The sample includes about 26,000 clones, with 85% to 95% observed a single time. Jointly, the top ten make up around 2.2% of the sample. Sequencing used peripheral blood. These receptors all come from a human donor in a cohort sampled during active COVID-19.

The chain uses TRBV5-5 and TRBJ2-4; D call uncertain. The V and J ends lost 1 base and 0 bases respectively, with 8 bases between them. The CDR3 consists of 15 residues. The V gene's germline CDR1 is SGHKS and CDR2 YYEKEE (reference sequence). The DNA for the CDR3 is TGTGCCAGCAGCTTGAATCGTCTAGCCAAAAACATTCAGTACTTC. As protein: CASSLNRLAKNIQYF.

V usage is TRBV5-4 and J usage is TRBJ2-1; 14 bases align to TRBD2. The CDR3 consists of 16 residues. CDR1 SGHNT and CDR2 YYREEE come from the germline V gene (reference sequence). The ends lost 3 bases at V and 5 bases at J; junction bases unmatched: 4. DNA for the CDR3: TGTGCCAGCAGCTGGGGGACTAGCGGGGGCCACAATGAGCAGTTCTTC. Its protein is CASSWGTSGGHNEQFF.

As DNA, the CDR3 is TGTGCCTGGAGTTCAATAGCGGGAGGGTTACAAGAGACCCAGTACTTC. The encoded protein is CAWSSIAGGLQETQYF. This chain links TRBV30 with TRBJ2-5; TRBD2 matches 11 bases. CDR1 GTSNPN and CDR2 SVGIG come from the germline V gene (reference sequence). This CDR3 region has 16 residues. Trimming at V came to 2 bases and at J to 2 bases, leaving 7 bases not matched to a gene.

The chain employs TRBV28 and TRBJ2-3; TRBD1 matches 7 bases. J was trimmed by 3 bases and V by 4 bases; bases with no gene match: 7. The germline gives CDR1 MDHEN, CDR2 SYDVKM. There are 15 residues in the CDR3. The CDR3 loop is CASSSGTRGTDTQYF. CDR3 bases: TGTGCCAGCAGTTCGGGGACCAGGGGGACAGATACGCAGTATTTT.

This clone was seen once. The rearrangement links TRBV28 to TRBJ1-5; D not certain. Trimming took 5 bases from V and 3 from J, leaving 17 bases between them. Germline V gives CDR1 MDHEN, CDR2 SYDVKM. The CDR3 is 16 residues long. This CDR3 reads CASSTPRGLDNQPQHF. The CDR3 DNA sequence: TGTGCCAGCAGTACACCTCGAGGGCTGGACAATCAGCCCCAGCATTTT.

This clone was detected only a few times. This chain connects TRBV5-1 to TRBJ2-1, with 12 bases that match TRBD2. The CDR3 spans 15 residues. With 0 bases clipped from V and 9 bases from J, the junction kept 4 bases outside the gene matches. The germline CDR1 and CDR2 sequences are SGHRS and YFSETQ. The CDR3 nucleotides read TGCGCCAGCAGCTTGGCTAGCGGGAGGGGGGGTGAGCAGTTCTTC. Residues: CASSLASGRGGEQFF.

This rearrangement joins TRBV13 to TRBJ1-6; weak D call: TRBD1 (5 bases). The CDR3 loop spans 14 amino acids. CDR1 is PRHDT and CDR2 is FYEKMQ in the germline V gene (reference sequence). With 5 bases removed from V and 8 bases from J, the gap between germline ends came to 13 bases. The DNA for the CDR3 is TGTGCCAGCAGCCCGGGACTGCGAGATTCACCCCTCCACTTT. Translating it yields CASSPGLRDSPLHF.

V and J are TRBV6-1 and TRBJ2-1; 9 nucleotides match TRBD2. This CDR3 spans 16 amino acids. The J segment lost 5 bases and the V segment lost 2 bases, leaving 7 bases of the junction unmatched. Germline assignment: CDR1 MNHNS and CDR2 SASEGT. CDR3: CASSELSLAGHNEQFF. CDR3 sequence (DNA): TGTGCCAGCAGTGAACTTTCCCTAGCGGGACACAATGAGCAGTTCTTC.

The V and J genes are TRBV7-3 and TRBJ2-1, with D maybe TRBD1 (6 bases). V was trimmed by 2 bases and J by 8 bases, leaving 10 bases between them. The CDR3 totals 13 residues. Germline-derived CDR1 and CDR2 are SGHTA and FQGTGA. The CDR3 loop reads CASSLWDTDEQFF. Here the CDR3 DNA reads TGTGCCAGCAGCTTATGGGACACCGATGAGCAGTTCTTC.

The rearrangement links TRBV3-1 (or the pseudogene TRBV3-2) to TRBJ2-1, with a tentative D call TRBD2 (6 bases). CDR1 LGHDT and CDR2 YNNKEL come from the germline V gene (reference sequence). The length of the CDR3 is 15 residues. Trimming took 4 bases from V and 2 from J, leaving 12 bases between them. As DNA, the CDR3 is TGTGCCAGCAGCCCCGTGGGGGGACCCTACAATGAGCAGTTCTTC. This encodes CASSPVGGPYNEQFF.

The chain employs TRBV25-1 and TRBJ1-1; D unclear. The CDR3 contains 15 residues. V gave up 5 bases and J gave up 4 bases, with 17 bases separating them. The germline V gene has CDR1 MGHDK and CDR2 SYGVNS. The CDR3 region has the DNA TGTGCCAGCAGTAAAGAGGCGGCGGGTTTCACTGAAGCTTTCTTT. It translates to CASSKEAAGFTEAFF.

CDR3 coding DNA: TGCAGCGTTGAAGGGAACAGGGGGAAGGGCTACACCTTC. This translates into CSVEGNRGKGYTF. The chain couples TRBV29-1 to TRBJ1-2, with TRBD1 identical over 8 bases. Germline V CDR1 and CDR2: SQVTM, ANQGSEA. The CDR3 loop spans 13 amino acids. V lost 1 base to trimming and J lost 8 bases; unmatched junction nucleotides: 6.

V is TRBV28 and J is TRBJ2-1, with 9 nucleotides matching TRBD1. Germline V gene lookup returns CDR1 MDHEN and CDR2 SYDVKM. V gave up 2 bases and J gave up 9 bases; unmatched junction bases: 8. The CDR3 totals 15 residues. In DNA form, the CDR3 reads TGTGCCAGCAGTTTAGGGGGACAGGGTCGCGGTGAGCAGTTCTTC. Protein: CASSLGGQGRGEQFF.

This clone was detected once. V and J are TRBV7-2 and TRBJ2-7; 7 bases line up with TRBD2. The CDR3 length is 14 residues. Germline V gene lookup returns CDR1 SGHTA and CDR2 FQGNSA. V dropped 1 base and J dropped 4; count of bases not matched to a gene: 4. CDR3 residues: CASSLGRTSYEQYF. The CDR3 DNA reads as TGTGCCAGCAGCTTAGGCCGGACTAGTTACGAGCAGTACTTC.

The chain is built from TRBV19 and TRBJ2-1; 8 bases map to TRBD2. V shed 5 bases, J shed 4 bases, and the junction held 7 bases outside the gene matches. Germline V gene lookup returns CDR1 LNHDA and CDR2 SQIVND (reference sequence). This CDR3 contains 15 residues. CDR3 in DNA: TGTGCCAGTAGTCCCGGGGGGGCCAGGTACAATGAGCAGTTCTTC. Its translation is CASSPGGARYNEQFF.

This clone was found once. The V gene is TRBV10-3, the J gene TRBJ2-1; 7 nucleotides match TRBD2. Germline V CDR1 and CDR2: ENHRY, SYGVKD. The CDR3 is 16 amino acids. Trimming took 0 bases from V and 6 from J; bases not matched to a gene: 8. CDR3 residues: CAISESAGESSNEQFF. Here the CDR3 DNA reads TGTGCCATCAGTGAGTCGGCGGGAGAATCTTCCAATGAGCAGTTCTTC.

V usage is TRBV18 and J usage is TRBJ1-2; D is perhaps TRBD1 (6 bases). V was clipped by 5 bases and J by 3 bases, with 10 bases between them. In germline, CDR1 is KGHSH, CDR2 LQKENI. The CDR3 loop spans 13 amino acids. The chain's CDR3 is CASSAQGDYGYTF. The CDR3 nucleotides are TGTGCCAGCTCAGCACAGGGAGACTATGGCTACACCTTC.

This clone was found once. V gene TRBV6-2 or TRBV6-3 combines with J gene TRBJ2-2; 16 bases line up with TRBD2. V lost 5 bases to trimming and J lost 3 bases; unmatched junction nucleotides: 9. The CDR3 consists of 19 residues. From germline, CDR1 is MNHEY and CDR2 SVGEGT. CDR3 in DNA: TGTGCCAGCAGTCCCGGGACTAGCGGGGGGGTAGGTGACACCGGGGAGCTGTTTTTT. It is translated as CASSPGTSGGVGDTGELFF.

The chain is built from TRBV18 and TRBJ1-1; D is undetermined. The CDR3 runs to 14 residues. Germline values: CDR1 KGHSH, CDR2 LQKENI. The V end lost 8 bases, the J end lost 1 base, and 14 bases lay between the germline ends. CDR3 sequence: CASEPGEGNTEAFF. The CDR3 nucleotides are TGTGCCAGCGAACCGGGTGAGGGGAACACTGAAGCTTTCTTT.

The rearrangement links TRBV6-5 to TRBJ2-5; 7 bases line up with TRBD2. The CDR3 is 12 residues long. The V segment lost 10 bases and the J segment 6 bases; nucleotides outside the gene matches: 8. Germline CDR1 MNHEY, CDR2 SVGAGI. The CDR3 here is CATRSGTQTQYF. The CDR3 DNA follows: TGTGCCACCCGAAGCGGGACGCAGACCCAGTACTTC.

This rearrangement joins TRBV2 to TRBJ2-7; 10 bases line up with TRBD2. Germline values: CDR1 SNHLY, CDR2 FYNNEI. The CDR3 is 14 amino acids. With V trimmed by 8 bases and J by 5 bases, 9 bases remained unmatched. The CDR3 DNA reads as TGTGCCAGCGGTGGAGCGGGGGGGTTCAACGAGCAGTACTTC. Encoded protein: CASGGAGGFNEQYF.

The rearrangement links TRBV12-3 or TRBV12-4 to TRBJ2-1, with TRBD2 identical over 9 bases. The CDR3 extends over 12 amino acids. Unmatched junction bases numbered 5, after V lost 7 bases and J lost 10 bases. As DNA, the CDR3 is TGTGCCAGCAACAAACTAGCGGGCGAGCAGTTCTTC. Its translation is CASNKLAGEQFF.

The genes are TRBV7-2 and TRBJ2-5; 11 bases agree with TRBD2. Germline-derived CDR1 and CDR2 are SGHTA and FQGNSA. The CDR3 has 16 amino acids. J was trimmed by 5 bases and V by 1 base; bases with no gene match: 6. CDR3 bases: TGTGCCAGCAGCTTAGAGGGACTAGCGGTCTGGGAGACCCAGTACTTC. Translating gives CASSLEGLAVWETQYF.

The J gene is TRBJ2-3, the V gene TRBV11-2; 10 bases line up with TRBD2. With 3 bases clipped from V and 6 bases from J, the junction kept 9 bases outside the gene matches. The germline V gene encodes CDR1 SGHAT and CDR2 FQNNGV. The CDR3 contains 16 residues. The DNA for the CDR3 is TGTGCCAGCAGCTTGGTAGCGGGGGGCCTCGGGGATACGCAGTATTTT. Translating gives CASSLVAGGLGDTQYF.

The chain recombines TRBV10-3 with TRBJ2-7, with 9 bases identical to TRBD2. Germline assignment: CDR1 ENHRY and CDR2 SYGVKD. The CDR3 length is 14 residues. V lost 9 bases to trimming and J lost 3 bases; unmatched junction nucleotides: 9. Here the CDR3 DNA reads TGTGCCATAGGGTTGGCTAGCGGGAACTACGAGCAGTACTTC. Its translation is CAIGLASGNYEQYF.

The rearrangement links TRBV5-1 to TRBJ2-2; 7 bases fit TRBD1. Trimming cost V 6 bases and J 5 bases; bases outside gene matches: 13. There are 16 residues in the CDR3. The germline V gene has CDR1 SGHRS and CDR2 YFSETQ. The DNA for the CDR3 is TGCGCCAGCACCGACGACCCGACAGGGCTAACCGGGGAGCTGTTTTTT. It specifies CASTDDPTGLTGELFF.

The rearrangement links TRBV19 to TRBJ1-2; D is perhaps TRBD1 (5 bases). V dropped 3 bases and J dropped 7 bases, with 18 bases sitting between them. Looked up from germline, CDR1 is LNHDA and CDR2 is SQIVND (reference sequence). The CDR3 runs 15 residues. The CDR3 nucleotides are TGTGCCAGTAGTATCCGGGACTCCTCCTGGGGTGGCTACACCTTC. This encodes CASSIRDSSWGGYTF.

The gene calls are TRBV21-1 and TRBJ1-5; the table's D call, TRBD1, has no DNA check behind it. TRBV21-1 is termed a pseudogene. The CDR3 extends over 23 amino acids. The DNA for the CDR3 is TGTGCCAGCAGCCACCGCGGACCCGGGACAGGGGCCTTCTGGGTCGGACAGAATCAGCCCCAGCATTTT. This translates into CASSHRGPGTGAFWVGQNQPQHF.

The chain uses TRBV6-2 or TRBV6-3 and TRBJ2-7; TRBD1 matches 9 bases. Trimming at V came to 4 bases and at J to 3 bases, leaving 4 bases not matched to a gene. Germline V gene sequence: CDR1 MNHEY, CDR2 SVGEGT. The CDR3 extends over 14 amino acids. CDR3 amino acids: CASSLPGQGYEQYF. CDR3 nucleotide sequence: TGTGCCAGCAGTTTACCGGGACAGGGCTACGAGCAGTACTTC.